The present T cell receptor beta chain was sequenced within a study of T cell changes during pregnancy in multiple sclerosis. The table came from immunoSEQ multiplex PCR; TCRdb's copy has only in-frame clones and leaves some out. The data hold roughly 79,000 clones, with just over 90% observed a single time. This CDR3 has 12 amino acids. With 10 bases removed from V and 9 bases from J, the gap between germline ends came to 18 bases. Germline-derived CDR1 and CDR2 are MNHNS and SASEGT. The sequence was collected from a female donor with multiple sclerosis, enrolled in a pregnancy study. The chain has TRBV6-1 and TRBJ1-2, with a tentative D call TRBD1 (6 bases). The sample here was CD4+ T cells from peripheral blood mononuclear cells, taken before pregnancy. CDR3 region: CATSGTSVRYTF. In DNA form, the CDR3 reads TGTGCCACCTCCGGGACATCGGTCCGCTACACCTTC.